Presented here are 29 T cell receptor beta chains from one specimen sequenced in a study of regulatory dendritic cells for organ transplantation. Sequencing was performed with immunoSEQ multiplex PCR; in TCRdb, only in-frame clones are kept and a portion is missing. The sample carries 35,000 to 45,000 clones, about nine tenths recorded once. Sequenced sample: naive CD8+ T cells from blood. Subset reported: CD45RA+ naive T cells. The receptors derive from a human donor in good health.

The chain uses TRBV4-1 and TRBJ2-7; the match to TRBD2 covers 7 bases. J gave up 5 bases and V 1 base, and 2 bases lay outside the gene matches. Germline lookup yields CDR1 MGHRA and CDR2 YSYEKL. CDR3 length: 13 amino acids. The CDR3 protein is CASSQGREDEQYF. The CDR3 coding sequence is TGCGCCAGCAGCCAAGGACGGGAGGACGAGCAGTACTTC.

In nucleotides, the CDR3 is TGTGCCAGCAGCTTTGGGGCATTCTTCTCGGATGGTCATGAAAAACTGTTTTTT. It encodes CASSFGAFFSDGHEKLFF. The rearrangement links TRBV11-2 to TRBJ1-4; D may be TRBD1 (5 bases). The V gene's germline CDR1 is SGHAT and CDR2 FQNNGV. Trimming left V 3 bases short and J 6 bases short, with 23 bases between. This CDR3 is built from 18 residues.

This clone was detected a few times. The chain uses TRBV19 and TRBJ1-1, with D unresolved. The CDR3 extends over 15 amino acids. Germline CDR1 and CDR2: LNHDA and SQIVND (reference sequence). The V and J ends lost 3 bases and 1 base respectively, with 12 bases between them. The CDR3 loop is CASSIELWQNTEAFF. The CDR3 coding sequence is TGTGCCAGTAGTATCGAGCTATGGCAGAACACTGAAGCTTTCTTT.

This clone was seen only a few times. Sequence at one end of the junction differs from germline and may be a read error. The chain joins TRBV5-6 to TRBJ1-1; tentative D call: TRBD1 (6 bases). The CDR3 extends over 15 amino acids. Germline-derived CDR1 and CDR2 are SGHDT and YYEEEE. This CDR3 is CASTLTGGMNTEAFF. CDR3 DNA sequence: TGTGCCAGCACCTTGACAGGTGGGATGAACACTGAAGCTTTCTTT.

The V gene is TRBV11-1, the J gene TRBJ1-3; 8 nucleotides align to TRBD1. J gave up 3 bases and V 5 bases, and 6 bases lay outside the gene matches. The germline V gene encodes CDR1 SGHAT and CDR2 FQDESV (reference sequence). The CDR3 length is 15 residues. CDR3 sequence reads: CASSHGTGYGNTIYF. The DNA of the CDR3 is TGTGCCAGCAGCCACGGGACAGGATATGGAAACACCATATATTTT. The whole variable domain, remainder taken from reference TRBV11-1 and TRBJ1-3, is EAEVAQSPRYKITEKSQAVAFWCDPISGHATLYWYRQILGQGPELLVQFQDESVVDDSQLPKDRFSAERLKGVDSTLKIQPAELGDSAMYLCASSHGTGYGNTIYFGEGSWLTVV.

A few counts support this clone. This chain connects TRBV4-1 to TRBJ2-7, with TRBD1 identical over 10 bases. CDR1 and CDR2 (germline): MGHRA, YSYEKL. The CDR3 extends over 15 amino acids. V lost 4 bases to trimming and J lost 4 bases; unmatched junction nucleotides: 7. The CDR3 loop reads CASSPSRGQGYEQYF. The CDR3 DNA reads TGCGCCAGCAGCCCCTCTCGGGGACAGGGGTACGAGCAGTACTTC.

The chain joins TRBV28 to TRBJ2-1; no clear D. The CDR3 spans 11 residues. Trimming removed 8 bases from V and 6 bases from J, with 8 bases in between. Germline lookup yields CDR1 MDHEN and CDR2 SYDVKM. CDR3 nucleotide sequence: TGTGCCAGCCTTCACGGCAATGAGCAGTTCTTC. Its protein product is CASLHGNEQFF.

The chain combines TRBV2 with TRBJ1-1; D remains ambiguous. Deletions cut 4 bases from V and 4 bases from J, with 4 bases between. The CDR3 is made up of 11 amino acids. Germline V gene sequence: CDR1 SNHLY, CDR2 FYNNEI. The CDR3 region is CASSAVTEAFF. The CDR3 DNA follows: TGTGCCAGCAGTGCCGTCACTGAAGCTTTCTTT.

This clone was recorded once. The CDR3 region has the DNA TGTGCCACCAGCAGCCGGGACAGGGGGCCGGGGACTGAAGCTTTCTTT. This codes for CATSSRDRGPGTEAFF. The chain carries TRBV15 and TRBJ1-1; 12 positions agree with TRBD1. Per the germline V gene, CDR1 is LNHNV and CDR2 is YYDKDF (reference sequence). This CDR3 has 16 amino acids. The V and J ends lost 3 bases and 5 bases, in that order; junction bases with no gene match: 7. Full variable domain (remainder filled in from reference TRBV15 and TRBJ1-1): DAMVIQNPRYQVTQFGKPVTLSCSQTLNHNVMYWYQQKSSQAPKLLFHYYDKDFNNEADTPDNFQSRRPNTSFCFLDIRSPGLGDTAMYLCATSSRDRGPGTEAFFGQGTRLTVV.

This chain links TRBV5-4 with TRBJ2-7, with 7 bases fitting TRBD2. There are 16 residues in the CDR3. Germline CDR1 SGHNT, CDR2 YYREEE (reference sequence). V dropped 1 base and J dropped 4; count of bases not matched to a gene: 11. The CDR3 DNA reads as TGTGCCAGCAGCTTGCCTGGGAGGGGCGGAATTTACGAGCAGTACTTC. It translates to CASSLPGRGGIYEQYF.

The V call is TRBV4-1, the J call TRBJ1-4; perhaps TRBD1 as D (5 bases). Germline V gives CDR1 MGHRA, CDR2 YSYEKL. V was cut by 3 bases and J by 6 bases, with 23 bases left in between. The CDR3 totals 18 residues. CDR3 sequence reads: CASSQANDQGRRHEKLFF. As DNA, the CDR3 is TGCGCCAGCAGCCAGGCTAACGATCAGGGACGGCGGCATGAAAAACTGTTTTTT.

V usage is TRBV11-2 and J usage is TRBJ2-5; TRBD2 might be the D (6 bases). Germline V gene data show CDR1 as SGHAT and CDR2 as FQNNGV. The CDR3 loop spans 14 amino acids. V was cut by 1 base and J by 4 bases, with 10 bases left in between. The CDR3 region is CASSLGGVSETQYF. The CDR3 region has the DNA TGTGCCAGCAGCTTAGGCGGGGTCTCAGAGACCCAGTACTTC.

The chain couples TRBV5-4 to TRBJ2-7, with no clear D. The CDR3 has 12 residues. With 3 bases removed from V and 2 bases from J, the gap between germline ends came to 6 bases. CDR1 is SGHNT and CDR2 is YYREEE in the germline V gene (reference sequence). CDR3 sequence (DNA): TGTGCCAGCAGCTCTGAGACCTACGAGCAGTACTTC. Its protein product is CASSSETYEQYF.

V gene TRBV11-2 combines with J gene TRBJ2-3, with D possibly being TRBD2 (7 bases). Trimming pared 2 bases from V and 5 bases from J, leaving 14 bases between. Germline V lookup: CDR1 SGHAT, CDR2 FQNNGV. This CDR3 has 15 amino acids. The CDR3 is CASSLSPGGQDTQYF. Written as DNA, the CDR3 is TGTGCCAGCAGCTTATCCCCGGGGGGCCAAGATACGCAGTATTTT.

The chain employs TRBV5-5 and TRBJ1-4, with D maybe TRBD1 (6 bases). This CDR3 is built from 15 residues. Trimming removed 4 bases at V and 7 bases at J, with 17 bases between. Germline V gives CDR1 SGHKS, CDR2 YYEKEE (reference sequence). CDR3 region: CASSPQGSPLEKLFF. The DNA of the CDR3 is TGTGCCAGCAGCCCCCAGGGGTCTCCTCTTGAAAAACTGTTTTTT.

V usage is TRBV7-6 and J usage is TRBJ1-1; maybe TRBD1 (5 bases). The V end lost 1 base, the J end lost 0 bases, and 9 bases lay between the germline ends. CDR1 and CDR2 (germline): SGHVS, FNYEAQ. The CDR3 has 15 residues. In nucleotides, the CDR3 is TGTGCCAGCAGCTTAGATGGGGGACTGAACACTGAAGCTTTCTTT. As protein: CASSLDGGLNTEAFF.

J is TRBJ1-2 and V is TRBV19, with D maybe TRBD1 (5 bases). V gave up 5 bases and J gave up 4 bases, with 11 bases separating them. The CDR3 has 13 residues. Per germline, CDR1 LNHDA and CDR2 SQIVND (reference sequence). CDR3 sequence: CASSLRQIYGYTF. The CDR3 nucleotides are TGTGCCAGTAGTCTTAGACAGATCTATGGCTACACCTTC.

This clone has just one count. The chain combines TRBV9 with TRBJ2-2, with D tentatively TRBD1 (5 bases). The CDR3 spans 14 residues. Germline V gene data show CDR1 as SGDLS and CDR2 as YYNGEE. V lost 2 bases and J lost 5, with 10 bases in between. CDR3 amino acids: CASSVGRATGELFF. The CDR3 region has the DNA TGTGCCAGCAGCGTTGGCAGGGCTACCGGGGAGCTGTTTTTT.

This chain connects TRBV28 to TRBJ1-1; 8 nucleotides match TRBD1. The CDR3 extends over 15 amino acids. Trimming at V came to 5 bases and at J to 3 bases, leaving 8 bases not matched to a gene. Germline V CDR1 and CDR2: MDHEN, SYDVKM. The CDR3 coding sequence is TGTGCCAGCAGTCCAAGGGACAGGCCACACACTGAAGCTTTCTTT. Its translation: CASSPRDRPHTEAFF.

CDR3 in amino acids: CAWSVSAGSQPQHF. CDR3 nucleotides: TGTGCCTGGAGTGTAAGTGCAGGGAGTCAGCCCCAGCATTTT. The chain carries TRBV30 and TRBJ1-5, with a tentative D call TRBD1 (5 bases). The germline V and J ends were trimmed by 0 bases and 6 bases, with 12 bases remaining between them. CDR3 size: 14 residues. Germline loops: CDR1 GTSNPN, CDR2 SVGIG (reference sequence).

A single count supports this clone. V is TRBV7-8 and J is TRBJ2-5; possibly TRBD2 for D (5 bases). V was cut by 2 bases and J by 5 bases, with 12 bases left in between. Germline CDR1 reads SGHVS; CDR2 reads FQNEAQ. The CDR3 is made up of 14 amino acids. Here the CDR3 reads CASSLTGSLETQYF. The CDR3 DNA sequence: TGTGCCAGCAGCTTAACGGGGTCACTGGAGACCCAGTACTTC.

The chain recombines TRBV28 with TRBJ2-7; 7 bases are shared with TRBD1. Germline values: CDR1 MDHEN, CDR2 SYDVKM. The CDR3 spans 15 residues. V trimming: 7 bases; J trimming: 3 bases; junction bases outside the gene matches: 12. CDR3 DNA: TGTGCCAGCATGCCAGAGCCGGGACAGTTCTACGAGCAGTACTTC. Protein: CASMPEPGQFYEQYF.

The chain employs TRBV4-3 and TRBJ2-1; D not certain. Per germline, CDR1 LGHNA and CDR2 YSLEER. The CDR3 is made up of 17 amino acids. V lost 0 bases, J lost 0 bases, and 12 bases lay in between. The chain's CDR3 is CASSQDATEISYNEQFF. The CDR3 DNA reads as TGCGCCAGCAGCCAAGATGCTACAGAAATCTCCTACAATGAGCAGTTCTTC.

The chain recombines TRBV6-1 with TRBJ1-5; D possibly corresponds to TRBD1 (5 bases). The CDR3 has 16 amino acids. Trimming removed 4 bases at V and 0 bases at J, with 13 bases between. Germline V CDR1 and CDR2: MNHNS, SASEGT. The CDR3 nucleotides are TGTGCCAGCAGTGGACTAACAGGTTATAGCAATCAGCCCCAGCATTTT. It specifies CASSGLTGYSNQPQHF.

The chain employs TRBV2 and TRBJ2-7, with 7 bases fitting TRBD1. Per the germline V gene, CDR1 is SNHLY and CDR2 is FYNNEI. There are 15 residues in the CDR3. J was trimmed by 2 bases and V by 6 bases; bases with no gene match: 10. The CDR3 spells CASSPSIGQAYEQYF. CDR3 coding DNA: TGTGCCAGCAGCCCCTCAATCGGACAGGCCTACGAGCAGTACTTC. The entire variable domain, with the rest obtained from reference TRBV2 and TRBJ2-7, is as follows: EPEVTQTPSHQVTQMGQEVILRCVPISNHLYFYWYRQILGQKVEFLVSFYNNEISEKSEIFDDQFSVERPDGSNFTLKIRSTKLEDSAMYFCASSPSIGQAYEQYFGPGTRLTVT.

A single count supports this clone. The rearrangement links TRBV19 to TRBJ2-7, with D possibly matching TRBD2 (5 bases). In germline, CDR1 is LNHDA, CDR2 SQIVND (reference sequence). V dropped 11 bases and J dropped 0 bases, with 8 bases sitting between them. The CDR3 covers 11 residues. CDR3 amino acids: CAAGDSYEQYF. The CDR3 DNA follows: TGTGCCGCCGGGGACTCCTACGAGCAGTACTTC. Variable domain in full (rest from reference TRBV19 and TRBJ2-7): DGGITQSPKYLFRKEGQNVTLSCEQNLNHDAMYWYRQDPGQGLRLIYYSQIVNDFQKGDIAEGYSVSREKKESFPLTVTSAQKNPTAFYLCAAGDSYEQYFGPGTRLTVT.

CDR3 amino acids: CAWSLGIGGTYNEQFF. The DNA of the CDR3 is TGTGCCTGGAGTTTGGGGATAGGCGGGACCTACAATGAGCAGTTCTTC. The chain employs TRBV30 and TRBJ2-1; D is perhaps TRBD2 (6 bases). The CDR3 extends over 16 amino acids. Trimming shortened V by 2 bases and J by 2 bases, and 16 bases separated the two germline ends. CDR1 and CDR2 from the germline V gene are GTSNPN and SVGIG (reference sequence).

V and J are TRBV10-1 and TRBJ2-3; D may be TRBD1 or TRBD2 (5 bases each). This CDR3 contains 14 residues. Trimming took 4 bases from V and 0 from J, leaving 8 bases between them. Germline V gene data show CDR1 as WNHNN and CDR2 as SYGVQD (reference sequence). The CDR3 here is CASSVGVSTDTQYF. For the CDR3, the DNA is TGCGCCAGCAGTGTGGGGGTTAGCACAGATACGCAGTATTTT.

V gene TRBV5-5 combines with J gene TRBJ2-7; the match to TRBD1 covers 8 bases. Trimming took 4 bases from V and 3 from J; bases not matched to a gene: 3. The CDR3 consists of 13 residues. Germline assignment: CDR1 SGHKS and CDR2 YYEKEE (reference sequence). CDR3 loop: CASSPDRGYEQYF. The CDR3 coding sequence is TGTGCCAGCAGCCCTGACAGGGGCTACGAGCAGTACTTC.